This T cell receptor beta chain stems from a study of cytomegalovirus exposure and HLA in healthy donors. Primers included in the PCR were 60 Vbeta and 13 Jbeta primers. Sequencing was performed with immunoSEQ multiplex PCR; in TCRdb, only in-frame clones are kept and a portion is missing. Among some 250,000 clones listed, over 80% were seen once. Trimming left V 3 bases short and J 4 bases short, with 17 bases between. Germline V lookup: CDR1 SGDLS, CDR2 YYNGEE. This CDR3 contains 16 residues. The chain employs TRBV9 and TRBJ2-1, with a possible D match to TRBD2 (6 bases). This clonotype was obtained from a woman aged 40 to 50 in good health and CMV-seropositive. The sample taken for sequencing was PBMCs. The CDR3 reads CASSAPPGGKYNEQFF. CDR3 coding DNA: TGTGCCAGCAGCGCCCCCCCCGGGGGAAAATACAATGAGCAGTTCTTC. Full variable domain (remainder filled in from reference TRBV9 and TRBJ2-1): DSGVTQTPKHLITATGQRVTLRCSPRSGDLSVYWYQQSLDQGLQFLIQYYNGEERAKGNILERFSAQQFPDLHSELNLSSLELGDSALYFCASSAPPGGKYNEQFFGPGTRLTVL.